This T cell receptor (beta chain) was recovered during a study of blood T cell repertoires in COVID-19. Each recovered donor of Cohort 3 presented with two negative PCRs, clearance, or symptom resolution. Trimming took 1 base from V and 7 from J, leaving 8 bases between them. The germline V gene has CDR1 MNHEY and CDR2 SMNVEV (reference sequence). CDR3 length: 13 amino acids. The data were produced by immunoSEQ multiplex PCR, yet TCRdb's version contains in-frame clones alone and is incomplete. The top ten clones hold approximately 0.99% of a sample with 350,000 or so clones, about 90% of them seen once.

The source material was PBMCs or T cells enriched from blood (not recorded which). The rearrangement uses TRBV27 and TRBJ1-5, with D unclear. This clonotype was obtained from a woman in her 30s who had recovered from COVID-19. CDR3 sequence (DNA): TGTGCCAGCAGTTTATTAGGAGGCCAGCCCCAGCATTTT. Amino acid sequence: CASSLLGGQPQHF.